These 32 T cell receptor beta chains share one sample of origin, sequenced in a study of cytomegalovirus exposure and HLA in healthy donors. Primers: 60 Vbeta forward and 13 Jbeta reverse. Method: immunoSEQ multiplex PCR; TCRdb's copy keeps in-frame clones and lacks some. The table shows roughly 82,000 clones, with around 74% occurring only once. The sequencing sample was made of PBMCs. The receptors here all came from a woman aged 45-65 years in good health and CMV-seropositive.

V is TRBV9 and J is TRBJ2-7, with 9 nucleotides matching TRBD1. Germline CDR1 and CDR2: SGDLS and YYNGEE. The CDR3 runs to 15 residues. V dropped 4 bases and J dropped 1; count of bases not matched to a gene: 6. CDR3 in DNA: TGTGCCAGCAGCATAAGCGGACAGGGGTCCTACGAGCAGTACTTC. Translated: CASSISGQGSYEQYF.

The J gene is TRBJ1-2, the V gene TRBV4-1, with D possibly matching TRBD1 (5 bases). CDR3 length equals 15 residues. Per germline, CDR1 MGHRA and CDR2 YSYEKL. Trimming stripped 1 base from V and 4 bases from J, with 13 bases between. This CDR3 is CASSQGGRAGYGYTF. CDR3 bases: TGCGCCAGCAGCCAAGGGGGCAGGGCAGGCTATGGCTACACCTTC.

This chain uses TRBV4-1 with TRBJ2-7; no definite D call. The CDR3 spans 16 residues. Trimming took off 0 bases at V and 0 bases at J, with 12 bases between the two ends. The germline gives CDR1 MGHRA, CDR2 YSYEKL. The CDR3 DNA is TGCGCCAGCAGCCAAGAGGGTTCAGGAAGCTCCTACGAGCAGTACTTC. Encoded protein: CASSQEGSGSSYEQYF.

The chain couples TRBV6-5 to TRBJ2-1, with 7 bases matching TRBD1. Trimming removed 6 bases from V and 5 bases from J; junction bases left unmatched: 4. CDR1 is MNHEY, CDR2 SVGAGI, per germline. CDR3 size: 13 residues. The CDR3 DNA reads TGTGCCAGCAGGGGTCAGGGGGACAATGAGCAGTTCTTC. It encodes CASRGQGDNEQFF.

The chain is built from TRBV28 and TRBJ2-7; no definite D call. The V and J ends lost 3 bases and 2 bases respectively, with 8 bases between them. This CDR3 is 13 amino acids long. CDR1 and CDR2 (germline): MDHEN, SYDVKM. The CDR3 spells CASSFGLPYEQYF. CDR3 coding DNA: TGTGCCAGCAGTTTCGGGTTGCCCTACGAGCAGTACTTC. Filled out from reference TRBV28 and TRBJ2-7, the complete variable domain reads DVKVTQSSRYLVKRTGEKVFLECVQDMDHENMFWYRQDPGLGLRLIYFSYDVKMKEKGDIPEGYSVSREKKERFSLILESASTNQTSMYLCASSFGLPYEQYFGPGTRLTVT.

The chain employs TRBV9 and TRBJ2-2, with TRBD2 identical over 13 bases. Germline CDR1 is SGDLS and CDR2 is YYNGEE. The CDR3 runs to 16 residues. J gave up 5 bases and V 4 bases, and 5 bases lay outside the gene matches. CDR3 nucleotides: TGTGCCAGCAGCCCGACTAGCGGGAGGAGTACCGGGGAGCTGTTTTTT. Protein product: CASSPTSGRSTGELFF. Looking up the rest from reference TRBV9 and TRBJ2-2 gives the full variable domain: DSGVTQTPKHLITATGQRVTLRCSPRSGDLSVYWYQQSLDQGLQFLIQYYNGEERAKGNILERFSAQQFPDLHSELNLSSLELGDSALYFCASSPTSGRSTGELFFGEGSRLTVL.

This clone was counted a few times. V usage is TRBV4-1 and J usage is TRBJ2-2; D perhaps matches TRBD2 (5 bases). V was shortened by 4 bases and J by 2 bases, with 11 bases between the two germline ends. The CDR3 covers 15 residues. The germline CDR1 and CDR2 sequences are MGHRA and YSYEKL. Written as DNA, the CDR3 is TGCGCCAGCAGCCGACGGGCGGGCAACACCGGGGAGCTGTTTTTT. Encoded protein: CASSRRAGNTGELFF.

This sequence joins TRBV18 and TRBJ1-4; D not resolved. The CDR3 runs to 13 residues. Germline CDR1 reads KGHSH; CDR2 reads LQKENI. V was cut by 3 bases and J by 6 bases, with 8 bases left in between. The CDR3 protein is CASSPGVDEKLFF. CDR3 sequence (DNA): TGTGCCAGCTCACCGGGAGTTGATGAAAAACTGTTTTTT. Full variable domain (outside the CDR3, taken from reference TRBV18 and TRBJ1-4): NAGVMQNPRHLVRRRGQEARLRCSPMKGHSHVYWYRQLPEEGLKFMVYLQKENIIDESGMPKERFSAEFPKEGPSILRIQQVVRGDSAAYFCASSPGVDEKLFFGSGTQLSVL.

This clone was seen just once. The genes are TRBV30 and TRBJ1-1, with 8 bases identical to TRBD1. There are 16 residues in the CDR3. Looked up from germline, CDR1 is GTSNPN and CDR2 is SVGIG (reference sequence). V trimming: 1 base; J trimming: 4 bases; junction bases outside the gene matches: 11. The CDR3 is CAWSGIVRTGSTEAFF. As DNA, the CDR3 is TGTGCCTGGAGTGGAATAGTACGGACAGGGAGCACTGAAGCTTTCTTT.

The chain employs TRBV28 and TRBJ2-3; 9 bases map to TRBD2. Germline V gene lookup returns CDR1 MDHEN and CDR2 SYDVKM. The CDR3 totals 15 residues. The J segment lost 5 bases and the V segment lost 8 bases, leaving 11 bases of the junction unmatched. CDR3 nucleotide sequence: TGTGCCAGCTCGAGTAGCGGGAGCTTTGAAGATACGCAGTATTTT. As protein: CASSSSGSFEDTQYF.

V is TRBV7-2 and J is TRBJ2-1; TRBD2 agrees at 8 bases. This CDR3 is built from 15 residues. Germline CDR1 reads SGHTA; CDR2 reads FQGNSA. Germline trimming cut 5 bases from V and 2 bases from J; bases unmatched to any gene: 5. The CDR3 DNA reads TGTGCCAGCAGCAGAGCGGGAGAGGCCTACAATGAGCAGTTCTTC. Amino acids: CASSRAGEAYNEQFF.

This rearrangement joins TRBV7-9 to TRBJ2-1; maybe TRBD1 (7 bases). The CDR3 runs to 12 residues. V lost 6 bases, J lost 12 bases, and 15 bases lay in between. The germline V gene has CDR1 SEHNR and CDR2 FQNEAQ (reference sequence). The chain's CDR3 is CASSPDRDSQFF. In DNA, the CDR3 is TGTGCCAGCAGTCCAGACAGGGACTCGCAGTTCTTC.

J is TRBJ1-2 and V is TRBV29-1; D is possibly TRBD1 (6 bases). Looked up from germline, CDR1 is SQVTM and CDR2 is ANQGSEA. There are 13 residues in the CDR3. V was cut by 2 bases and J by 7 bases, with 14 bases left in between. CDR3 sequence: CSVEIDRPGGYTF. CDR3 DNA: TGCAGCGTTGAAATAGACAGGCCCGGTGGCTACACCTTC.

The chain uses TRBV7-8 and TRBJ1-4; unclear D gene. CDR1 is SGHVS and CDR2 is FQNEAQ in the germline V gene. The CDR3 consists of 15 residues. The V end was cut by 4 bases, the J end by 0 bases, with 9 bases between. CDR3 loop: CASSSYTATNEKLFF. The CDR3 DNA reads as TGTGCCAGCAGCTCCTACACAGCAACTAATGAAAAACTGTTTTTT.

V usage is TRBV28 and J usage is TRBJ2-2; D is unresolved. This CDR3 contains 15 residues. Germline V gives CDR1 MDHEN, CDR2 SYDVKM. Deletions cut 5 bases from V and 0 bases from J, with 10 bases between. CDR3 amino acids: CASSAIDTNTGELFF. Written as DNA, the CDR3 is TGTGCCAGCAGTGCAATAGATACGAACACCGGGGAGCTGTTTTTT.

The rearrangement uses TRBV29-1 and TRBJ2-5, with 7 bases lining up with TRBD2. The end of the DNA aligns better with TRBJ2-7, so the J call may be wrong. Germline values: CDR1 SQVTM, CDR2 ANQGSEA. The CDR3 extends over 11 amino acids. The CDR3 DNA follows: TGCAGCGCTAAGGGAGGGTACGAGCAGTACTTC. Residues: CSAKGGYEQYF.

The V and J genes are TRBV6-5 and TRBJ2-5; tentatively, D is TRBD2 (6 bases). This CDR3 has 14 amino acids. Trimming pared 1 base from V and 7 bases from J, leaving 13 bases between. Germline loops: CDR1 MNHEY, CDR2 SVGAGI. The CDR3 DNA follows: TGTGCCAGCAGTTACTGGGACCGGGGAGGGACCCAGTACTTC. It is translated as CASSYWDRGGTQYF.

The chain joins TRBV2 to TRBJ2-3, with 7 bases fitting TRBD2. V was pared by 6 bases and J by 3 bases, with 12 bases of the junction left unmatched. The CDR3 spans 16 residues. Germline CDR1 SNHLY, CDR2 FYNNEI. CDR3 in DNA: TGTGCCAGCAGGCTTTCGACCCGGGGGGTGACAGATACGCAGTATTTT. Translating gives CASRLSTRGVTDTQYF. Together with reference TRBV2 and TRBJ2-3, the CDR3 gives the full variable domain: EPEVTQTPSHQVTQMGQEVILRCVPISNHLYFYWYRQILGQKVEFLVSFYNNEISEKSEIFDDQFSVERPDGSNFTLKIRSTKLEDSAMYFCASRLSTRGVTDTQYFGPGTRLTVL.

The J gene is TRBJ2-6, the V gene TRBV9; the D is unclear. CDR1 is SGDLS and CDR2 is YYNGEE in the germline V gene. This CDR3 region has 16 residues. The V end lost 0 bases, the J end lost 2 bases, and 9 bases lay between the germline ends. CDR3 residues: CASSVEQITGANVLTF. Written as DNA, the CDR3 is TGTGCCAGCAGCGTAGAACAGATTACTGGGGCCAACGTCCTGACTTTC. Full variable domain (rest looked up from reference TRBV9 and TRBJ2-6): DSGVTQTPKHLITATGQRVTLRCSPRSGDLSVYWYQQSLDQGLQFLIQYYNGEERAKGNILERFSAQQFPDLHSELNLSSLELGDSALYFCASSVEQITGANVLTFGAGSRLTVL.

V gene TRBV5-1 combines with J gene TRBJ2-5; 8 bases match TRBD2. The tail of the sequence fits TRBJ2-7 better, so the J call may be wrong. CDR3 length equals 14 residues. Germline CDR1 reads SGHRS; CDR2 reads YFSETQ. CDR3 protein: CASSLTSGSYEQYF. The DNA for the CDR3 is TGCGCCAGCAGCTTGACTAGCGGATCCTACGAGCAGTACTTC.

The chain links TRBV18 to TRBJ2-1, with D possibly matching TRBD1 (6 bases). The CDR3 is made up of 15 amino acids. Trimming left V 3 bases short and J 2 bases short, with 11 bases between. Looked up from germline, CDR1 is KGHSH and CDR2 is LQKENI. This chain's CDR3 is CASSPLTGTYNEQFF. In DNA form, the CDR3 reads TGTGCCAGCTCACCCCTGACAGGCACCTACAATGAGCAGTTCTTC.

As concerns this clone: Germline and junction disagree at one end, which may indicate a read error. The chain has TRBV6-5 and TRBJ1-1; D possibly corresponds to TRBD1 (6 bases). CDR1 is MNHEY and CDR2 is SVGAGI in the germline V gene. The CDR3 length is 13 residues. In nucleotides, the CDR3 is TGCGCGGGGGGGCAGGGCCTAAACACTGAAGCTTTCTTT. This encodes CAGGQGLNTEAFF.

The chain links TRBV30 to TRBJ2-1; 7 bases match TRBD2. V lost 0 bases and J lost 4; bases outside the gene matches: 6. CDR3 length: 15 amino acids. Germline V lookup: CDR1 GTSNPN, CDR2 SVGIG (reference sequence). CDR3 sequence (DNA): TGTGCCTGGAGTGTAGGCGGGAGTAAGTACAATGAGCAGTTCTTC. Its translation: CAWSVGGSKYNEQFF.

The chain is built from TRBV27 and TRBJ2-3, with a weak D call TRBD2 (5 bases). The CDR3 has 15 amino acids. Germline V gene sequence: CDR1 MNHEY, CDR2 SMNVEV (reference sequence). Trimming stripped 3 bases from V and 0 bases from J, with 10 bases between. The CDR3 nucleotides read TGTGCCAGCAGTTTCGGAGGTGTTAGCACAGATACGCAGTATTTT. It specifies CASSFGGVSTDTQYF.

The chain combines TRBV7-9 with TRBJ2-1; 8 bases line up with TRBD1. Germline V gene lookup returns CDR1 SEHNR and CDR2 FQNEAQ (reference sequence). The V and J ends lost 6 bases and 12 bases, in that order; junction bases with no gene match: 10. The CDR3 has 13 residues. As DNA, the CDR3 is TGTGCCAGCAGTGTGGTTGACAGGGGACGGCAGTTCTTC. Translating it yields CASSVVDRGRQFF.

The genes are TRBV27 and TRBJ2-7; TRBD2 aligns across 7 bases. J gave up 6 bases and V 6 bases, and 11 bases lay outside the gene matches. The V gene's germline CDR1 is MNHEY and CDR2 SMNVEV (reference sequence). This CDR3 has 14 amino acids. Written as DNA, the CDR3 is TGTGCCAGCAGAGAACAAGGGAGGGGTCGCGAGCAGTACTTC. This codes for CASREQGRGREQYF.

V usage is TRBV28 and J usage is TRBJ2-3; unclear D gene. Germline CDR1 and CDR2: MDHEN and SYDVKM. The V gene lost 7 bases and the J gene lost 2 bases, with 16 bases spanning the gap. The CDR3 is 15 amino acids. For the CDR3, the DNA is TGTGCCAGCATGTCCCCAACGAAACTCACAGATACGCAGTATTTT. Translated: CASMSPTKLTDTQYF.

This chain joins TRBV30 and TRBJ2-3; 12 bases are shared with TRBD2. This CDR3 has 16 residues. The germline gives CDR1 GTSNPN, CDR2 SVGIG (reference sequence). After removal of 2 bases from V and 2 bases from J, the junction contained 5 bases not matched to a gene. The CDR3 sequence: CAWSSSSGRATDTQYF. CDR3 coding DNA: TGTGCCTGGAGTTCATCTAGCGGGAGGGCCACAGATACGCAGTATTTT.

This clone was found once. This chain links TRBV6-5 with TRBJ2-2; 11 bases match TRBD2. This CDR3 region has 16 residues. The germline CDR1 and CDR2 sequences are MNHEY and SVGAGI. The J segment lost 5 bases and the V segment lost 0 bases, leaving 2 bases of the junction unmatched. CDR3 in DNA: TGTGCCAGCAGTTACTCACGGACTAGCGGGACCGGGGAGCTGTTTTTT. Translated, it gives CASSYSRTSGTGELFF.

This rearrangement joins TRBV18 to TRBJ2-7, with a weak D call TRBD2 (5 bases). Germline V gene lookup returns CDR1 KGHSH and CDR2 LQKENI. The CDR3 runs to 14 residues. Deletions cut 3 bases from V and 6 bases from J, with 15 bases between. As DNA, the CDR3 is TGTGCCAGCTCACCCGACGGGGATCTACGCGAGCAGTACTTC. Translating gives CASSPDGDLREQYF.

For this clone: One end of the junction varies from germline; a read error may be responsible. CDR3 in amino acids: CASSVKEALAVF. Here the CDR3 DNA reads TGTGCCAGCAGCGTTAAGGAGGCGCTAGCAGTCTTC. V gene TRBV7-2 combines with J gene TRBJ2-1, with a weak D call TRBD2 (5 bases). The germline CDR1 and CDR2 sequences are SGHTA and FQGNSA. The CDR3 consists of 12 residues. Full variable domain (rest looked up from reference TRBV7-2 and TRBJ2-1): GAGVSQSPSNKVTEKGKDVELRCDPISGHTALYWYRQSLGQGLEFLIYFQGNSAPDKSGLPSDRFSAERTGGSVSTLTIQRTQQEDSAVYLCASSVKEALAVFGPGTRLTVL.

The J gene is TRBJ2-2, the V gene TRBV29-1; D gene uncertain. This CDR3 has 14 amino acids. Between the trimmed V and J ends, which lost 4 bases and 0 bases, there was a span of 9 bases. Germline CDR1 reads SQVTM; CDR2 reads ANQGSEA. The CDR3 loop reads CSVGANANTGELFF. CDR3 DNA: TGCAGCGTTGGGGCGAACGCGAACACCGGGGAGCTGTTTTTT.